This T cell receptor (beta chain) is from a study of blood T cell repertoires in COVID-19. Study-level background: In each case, the material was cDNA or gDNA derived from T cells, B-cell-depleted T cells, or PBMCs.

Original processing methods: Estimated nucleated cell counts came from reference gene primer amplification. Method: immunoSEQ multiplex PCR; TCRdb's copy keeps in-frame clones and lacks some. That table gives V, J and clone size, and the DNA gave D and trimming. The sample contains tens of thousands of clones, around 84% of which appear only once. CDR3 size: 11 residues. From germline, CDR1 is LGHDT and CDR2 YNNKEL (reference sequence). V trimming: 8 bases; J trimming: 9 bases; junction bases outside the gene matches: 0. The material sequenced was peripheral blood. The chain has TRBV3-1 (or the pseudogene TRBV3-2) and TRBJ1-6, with 8 bases lining up with TRBD1. The sequence was obtained from a man in his forties or fifties with acute or convalescent COVID-19. For the CDR3, the DNA is TGTGCCAGCGGACAGGGTTCACCCCTCCACTTT. This codes for CASGQGSPLHF.